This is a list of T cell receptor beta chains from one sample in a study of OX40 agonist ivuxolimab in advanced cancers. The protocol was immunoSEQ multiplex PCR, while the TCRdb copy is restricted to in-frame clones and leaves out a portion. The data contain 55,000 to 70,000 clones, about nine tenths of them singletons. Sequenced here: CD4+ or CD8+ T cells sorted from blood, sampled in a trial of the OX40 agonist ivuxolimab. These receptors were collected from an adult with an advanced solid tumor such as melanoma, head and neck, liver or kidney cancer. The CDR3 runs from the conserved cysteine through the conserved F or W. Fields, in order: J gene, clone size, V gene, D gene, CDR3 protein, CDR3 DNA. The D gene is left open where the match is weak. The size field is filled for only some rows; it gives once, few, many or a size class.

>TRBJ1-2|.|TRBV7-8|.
CASSRSGAGVYSGYTF
TGTGCCAGCAGCCGGAGTGGGGCAGGGGTGTATAGTGGCTACACCTTC
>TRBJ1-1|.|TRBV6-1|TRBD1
CASSEGTDRGEAFF
TGTGCCAGCAGTGAGGGGACAGATAGGGGTGAAGCTTTCTTT
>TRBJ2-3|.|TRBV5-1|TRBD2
CASSLVAGGFTDTQYF
TGCGCCAGCAGCTTGGTGGCGGGGGGTTTTACAGATACGCAGTATTTT
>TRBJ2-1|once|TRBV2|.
CASSWNRAPGFF
TGTGCCAGCAGCTGGAACAGGGCTCCGGGATTCTTC
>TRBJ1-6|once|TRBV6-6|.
CATARGVSYNSPLHF
TGTGCCACTGCTCGGGGGGTCTCCTATAATTCACCCCTCCACTTT
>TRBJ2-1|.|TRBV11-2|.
CASSRGHNEQFF
TGTGCCAGCAGCCGGGGGCACAATGAGCAGTTCTTC
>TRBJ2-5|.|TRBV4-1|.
CASSRSGYGRETQYF
TGCGCCAGCAGCCGTTCAGGGTACGGGCGGGAGACCCAGTACTTC
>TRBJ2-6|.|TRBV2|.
CAGQKTQLTSSGANVLTF
TGTGCCGGCCAAAAGACCCAACTGACTAGCTCTGGGGCCAACGTCCTGACTTTC
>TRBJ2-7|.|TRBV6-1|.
CASSEYYEQYF
TGTGCCAGCAGTGAGTACTACGAGCAGTACTTC
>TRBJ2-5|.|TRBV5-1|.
CASSLVGSETQYF
TGCGCCAGCAGCTTGGTTGGGTCGGAGACCCAGTACTTC
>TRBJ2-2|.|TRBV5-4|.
CASSLDGPGELFF
TGTGCCAGCAGCTTGGATGGTCCTGGGGAGCTGTTTTTT
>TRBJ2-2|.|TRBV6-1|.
CASTILAELFF
TGTGCCAGCACCATACTAGCTGAGCTGTTTTTT
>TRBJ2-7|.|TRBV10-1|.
CASSESIARGAEQYF
TGCGCCAGCAGTGAGTCGATCGCGAGGGGAGCCGAGCAGTACTTC
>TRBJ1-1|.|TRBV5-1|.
CASSPGTANTEAFF
TGCGCCAGCAGCCCCGGGACGGCGAACACTGAAGCTTTCTTT
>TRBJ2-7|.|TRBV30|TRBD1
CAWSVSDRWTYEQYF
TGTGCCTGGAGTGTCTCGGACAGGTGGACCTACGAGCAGTACTTC
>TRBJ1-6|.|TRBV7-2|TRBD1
CASSSTGTANSPLHF
TGTGCCAGCAGCTCAACCGGGACAGCTAATTCACCCCTCCACTTT
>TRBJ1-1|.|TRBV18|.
CASSPTSTEAFF
TGTGCCAGCTCACCCACGAGCACTGAAGCTTTCTTT
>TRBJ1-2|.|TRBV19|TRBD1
CASSRVRGPRYGYTF
TGTGCCAGTAGCAGGGTAAGGGGGCCCCGGTATGGCTACACCTTC
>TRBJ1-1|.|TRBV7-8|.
CASSTLRQLNTEAFF
TGTGCCAGCAGCACCTTACGGCAGTTGAACACTGAAGCTTTCTTT
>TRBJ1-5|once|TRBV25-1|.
CASRGNSNQPQHF
TGTGCCAGCAGGGGAAATAGCAATCAGCCCCAGCATTTT
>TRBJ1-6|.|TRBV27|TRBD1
CASSQRRQGANSPLHF
TGTGCCAGCAGTCAAAGGCGACAGGGGGCGAATTCACCCCTCCACTTT
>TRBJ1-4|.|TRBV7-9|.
CASSLDSAREKLFF
TGTGCCAGCAGCCTTGACAGTGCCCGTGAAAAACTGTTTTTT
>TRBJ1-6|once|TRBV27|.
CASSSRVSSYNSPLHF
TGTGCCAGCAGCAGCAGGGTGAGCTCCTATAATTCACCCCTCCACTTT
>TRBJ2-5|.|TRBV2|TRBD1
CASGQGVETQYF
TGTGCCAGCGGACAGGGGGTAGAGACCCAGTACTTC
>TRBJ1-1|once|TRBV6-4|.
CASRAGASTEAFF
TGTGCCAGCAGGGCAGGGGCTTCCACTGAAGCTTTCTTT
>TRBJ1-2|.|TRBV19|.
CASSTTGSSGYTF
TGTGCCAGTAGTACGACAGGTTCAAGTGGCTACACCTTC
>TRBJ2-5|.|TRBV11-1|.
CASSLAQETQYF
TGTGCCAGCAGCTTAGCGCAGGAGACCCAGTACTTC
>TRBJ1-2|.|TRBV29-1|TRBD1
CSVGGTGDDNYGYTF
TGCAGCGTTGGTGGGACAGGGGATGATAACTATGGCTACACCTTC
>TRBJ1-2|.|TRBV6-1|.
CASSDDPRQGDYGYTF
TGTGCCAGCAGTGATGACCCACGGCAGGGCGACTATGGCTACACCTTC
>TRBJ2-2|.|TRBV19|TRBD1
CASSRTGEGAGELFF
TGTGCCAGTAGTAGGACAGGGGAGGGTGCCGGGGAGCTGTTTTTT
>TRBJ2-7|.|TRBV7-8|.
CASSPRAGAYEQYF
TGTGCCAGCAGCCCCCGGGCAGGAGCCTACGAGCAGTACTTC
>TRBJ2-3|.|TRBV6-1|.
CASSEFQGSTDTQYF
TGTGCCAGCAGTGAATTTCAGGGGAGCACAGATACGCAGTATTTT
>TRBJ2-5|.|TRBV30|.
CAWSKNSQETQYF
TGTGCCTGGTCGAAAAATTCTCAAGAGACCCAGTACTTC
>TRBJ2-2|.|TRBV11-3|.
CASSLVSYGELFF
TGTGCCAGCAGCTTAGTCAGTTACGGGGAGCTGTTTTTT